This paragraph covers one T cell receptor beta chain sequence. Its antigen is not known. CD45RO/CCR7/CD25/CD127/CD95/CD27 separated CD4+ naive, central memory, regulatory and stem cell-like memory cells by sorting. Investigators reverse transcribed all isolated RNA, so they sequenced expressed TCRB transcripts. Sequenced by immunoSEQ multiplex PCR; TCRdb stores in-frame clones only, minus some. Among tens of thousands of clones listed, over 60% were seen once. These data are taken from a study of beta chain features in type 1 diabetes. Whole-study context: Healthy donors, compared against patients, showed similar age, gender and cell yields. Study-wide results and limits: Naive, central memory and regulatory TCRB repertoires appeared more similar among patients than healthy donors. Patients with Type 1 diabetes showed moderately but significantly shorter TCRB CDR3s in all four CD4+ subsets. TCRB rearrangement may or may not be influenced by HLA type; here this remained unresolved.

The V end lost 5 bases, the J end lost 0 bases, and 20 bases lay between the germline ends. The germline V gene has CDR1 SEHNR and CDR2 FQNEAQ (reference sequence). CDR3 length: 17 residues. Sequencing was performed on Tregs from blood. The V and J genes are TRBV7-9 and TRBJ2-7, with a tentative D call TRBD1 (6 bases). The sequence was collected from a woman in her late teens or twenties with type 1 diabetes. Written as DNA, the CDR3 is TGTGCCAGCAGCCTTTGGGGGCGAGGTGACAGCTCCTACGAGCAGTACTTC. The encoded protein is CASSLWGRGDSSYEQYF.